This T cell receptor beta chain was obtained from a study of T-cell memory formation after mild COVID-19. V shed 4 bases and J 4 bases; nucleotides not matched to a gene: 8. Germline CDR1 reads SGHVS; CDR2 reads FNYEAQ. This CDR3 spans 16 amino acids. With constant-segment primers, 5'RACE yielded cDNA libraries of TCR alpha and TCR beta that carried sample barcodes and UMIs. TCRdb used MiXCR to reprocess the 5' RACE reads, holding one entry per CDR3 protein. The sample carries 15,000 to 20,000 distinct CDR3 sequences, over 20% recorded once. This clonotype was recorded at least ten times. Its antigen is as yet unknown. Study-wide results and limits: CD4+ contracting clones were mainly CM and EM; CD8+ ones, EMRA. Day 15 to 85 contractors were CD4/CD8 balanced; later expanders leaned CD4+.

The chain uses TRBV7-6 and TRBJ2-1; 9 nucleotides agree with TRBD2. This clonotype was sampled from a man in his late teens or twenties who had mild COVID-19 (a few samples of this study predate the infection). Cell type and time point are not known. Source material: PBMCs or a T cell subset sorted from them (not recorded which). This CDR3 is CASSSSRGGAYNEQFF. The CDR3 DNA reads as TGTGCCAGCAGCTCCTCGCGGGGGGGGGCTTACAATGAGCAGTTCTTC.